This T cell receptor (beta chain) is from a study of cytomegalovirus exposure and HLA in healthy donors. Study-wide findings and caveats: A list of 150 to 200 TCR beta chains associated with cytomegalovirus was given. For cytomegalovirus status, the classifier reportedly gave diagnoses with high specificity and sensitivity. An analysis that came later showed most CMV-associated TCR beta chains appearing HLA-restricted.

Researchers ran the PCR with 60 Vbeta and 13 Jbeta primers. Profiling relied on immunoSEQ multiplex PCR, and the TCRdb table lists in-frame clones only, not all of them. The sample has more than 150,000 clones; about 80% are singletons. The germline gives CDR1 MNHEY, CDR2 SVGAGI. This CDR3 contains 13 residues. Trimming left V 4 bases short and J 8 bases short, with 14 bases between. Remarks on this clone: The target antigen is unknown.

The J gene is TRBJ1-2, the V gene TRBV6-5, with D maybe TRBD1 (5 bases). The sequencing sample was made of PBMCs. The TCR comes from a man between 18 and 29 years old in good health and CMV-seronegative. CDR3 DNA sequence: TGTGCCAGCAGTTGGGGGGAGGGTTGCGGCTACACCTTC. Translation: CASSWGEGCGYTF.